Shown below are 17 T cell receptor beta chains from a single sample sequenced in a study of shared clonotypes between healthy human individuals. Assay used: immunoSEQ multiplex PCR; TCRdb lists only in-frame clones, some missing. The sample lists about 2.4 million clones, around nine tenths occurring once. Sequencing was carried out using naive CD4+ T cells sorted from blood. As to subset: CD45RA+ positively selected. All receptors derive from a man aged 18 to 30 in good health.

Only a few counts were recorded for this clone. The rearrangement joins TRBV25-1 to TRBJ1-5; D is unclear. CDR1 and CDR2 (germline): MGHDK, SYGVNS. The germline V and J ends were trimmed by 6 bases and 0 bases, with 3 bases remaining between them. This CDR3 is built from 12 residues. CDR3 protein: CASSYSNQPQHF. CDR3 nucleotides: TGTGCCAGCAGCTATAGCAATCAGCCCCAGCATTTT.

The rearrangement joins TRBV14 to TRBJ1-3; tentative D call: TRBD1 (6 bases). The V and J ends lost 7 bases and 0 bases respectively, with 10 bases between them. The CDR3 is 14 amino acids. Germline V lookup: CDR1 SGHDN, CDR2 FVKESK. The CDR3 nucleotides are TGTGCCAGCACCACAGGGAGCTCTGGAAACACCATATATTTT. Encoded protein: CASTTGSSGNTIYF. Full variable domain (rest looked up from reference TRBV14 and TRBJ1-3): EAGVTQFPSHSVIEKGQTVTLRCDPISGHDNLYWYRRVMGKEIKFLLHFVKESKQDESGMPNNRFLAERTGGTYSTLKVQPAELEDSGVYFCASTTGSSGNTIYFGEGSWLTVV.

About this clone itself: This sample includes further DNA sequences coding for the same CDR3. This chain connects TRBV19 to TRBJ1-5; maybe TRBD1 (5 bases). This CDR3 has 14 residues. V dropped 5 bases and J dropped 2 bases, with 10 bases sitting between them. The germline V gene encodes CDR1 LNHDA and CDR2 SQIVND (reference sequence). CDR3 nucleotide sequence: TGTGCCAGTAGTCCTCAGGGTGGCAATCAGCCCCAGCATTTT. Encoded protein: CASSPQGGNQPQHF.

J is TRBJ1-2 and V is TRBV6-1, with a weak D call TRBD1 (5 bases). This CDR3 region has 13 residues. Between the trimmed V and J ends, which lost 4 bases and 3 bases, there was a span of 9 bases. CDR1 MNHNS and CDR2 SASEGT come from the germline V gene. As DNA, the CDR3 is TGTGCCAGCAGTGTTGGGACCTACTATGGCTACACCTTC. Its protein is CASSVGTYYGYTF.

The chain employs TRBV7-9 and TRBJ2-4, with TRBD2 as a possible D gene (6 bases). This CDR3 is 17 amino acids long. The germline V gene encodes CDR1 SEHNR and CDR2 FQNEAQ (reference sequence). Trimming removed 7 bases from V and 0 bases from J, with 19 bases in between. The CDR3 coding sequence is TGTGCCAGCACAAGGGGAGGAGGGGATCTAGCCAAAAACATTCAGTACTTC. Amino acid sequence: CASTRGGGDLAKNIQYF.

For the CDR3, the DNA is TGTGCCAGCAGACCCGGGATATATAATTCACCCCTCCACTTT. It yields the protein CASRPGIYNSPLHF. The J gene is TRBJ1-6, the V gene TRBV6-5; D remains ambiguous. Trimming left V 6 bases short and J 4 bases short, with 10 bases between. Germline V gene lookup returns CDR1 MNHEY and CDR2 SVGAGI. The CDR3 is 14 residues long.

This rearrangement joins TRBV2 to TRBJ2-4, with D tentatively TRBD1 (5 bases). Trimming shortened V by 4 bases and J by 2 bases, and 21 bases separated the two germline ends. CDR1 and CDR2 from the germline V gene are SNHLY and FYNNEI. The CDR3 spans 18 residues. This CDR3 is CASSGVQAGSVPKNIQYF. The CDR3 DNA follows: TGTGCCAGCAGTGGAGTCCAGGCAGGGTCAGTCCCCAAAAACATTCAGTACTTC.

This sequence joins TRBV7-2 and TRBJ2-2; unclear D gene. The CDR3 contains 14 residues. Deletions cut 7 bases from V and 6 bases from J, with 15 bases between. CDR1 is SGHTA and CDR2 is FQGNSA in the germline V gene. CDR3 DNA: TGTGCCAGCACCCCTTTCGACCGTGCCGGGGAGCTGTTTTTT. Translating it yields CASTPFDRAGELFF. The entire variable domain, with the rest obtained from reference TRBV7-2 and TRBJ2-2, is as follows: GAGVSQSPSNKVTEKGKDVELRCDPISGHTALYWYRQSLGQGLEFLIYFQGNSAPDKSGLPSDRFSAERTGGSVSTLTIQRTQQEDSAVYLCASTPFDRAGELFFGEGSRLTVL.

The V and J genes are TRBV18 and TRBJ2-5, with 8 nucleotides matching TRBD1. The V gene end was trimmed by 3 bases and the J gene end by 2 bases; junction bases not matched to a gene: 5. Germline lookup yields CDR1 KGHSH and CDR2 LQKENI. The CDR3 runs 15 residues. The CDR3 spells CASSPGTGEQETQYF. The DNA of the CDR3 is TGTGCCAGCTCACCTGGGACAGGAGAACAAGAGACCCAGTACTTC.

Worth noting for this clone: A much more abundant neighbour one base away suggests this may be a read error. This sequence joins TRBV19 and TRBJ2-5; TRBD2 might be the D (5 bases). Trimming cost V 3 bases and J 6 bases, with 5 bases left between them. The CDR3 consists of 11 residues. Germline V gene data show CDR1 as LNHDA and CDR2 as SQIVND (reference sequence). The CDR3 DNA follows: TGTGCCAGTAGTATCGGGAAGACCCAGTACTTC. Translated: CASSIGKTQYF.

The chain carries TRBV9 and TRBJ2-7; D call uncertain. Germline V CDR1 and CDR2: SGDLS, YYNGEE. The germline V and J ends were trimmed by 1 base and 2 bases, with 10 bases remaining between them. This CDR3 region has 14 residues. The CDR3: CASSVRRQAYEQYF. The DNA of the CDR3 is TGTGCCAGCAGCGTACGTCGGCAGGCCTACGAGCAGTACTTC.

The CDR3 bases are TGTGCCTGGATCTCGGACAGCTATGGCTACACCTTC. Encoded protein: CAWISDSYGYTF. V usage is TRBV30 and J usage is TRBJ1-2; D perhaps matches TRBD1 (6 bases). The CDR3 loop spans 12 amino acids. In germline, CDR1 is GTSNPN, CDR2 SVGIG (reference sequence). The germline V and J ends were trimmed by 4 bases and 4 bases, with 10 bases remaining between them. The variable domain in full, completed from reference TRBV30 and TRBJ1-2, reads SQTIHQWPATLVQPVGSPLSLECTVEGTSNPNLYWYRQAAGRGLQLLFYSVGIGQISSEVPQNLSASRPQDRQFILSSKKLLLSDSGFYLCAWISDSYGYTFGSGTRLTVV.

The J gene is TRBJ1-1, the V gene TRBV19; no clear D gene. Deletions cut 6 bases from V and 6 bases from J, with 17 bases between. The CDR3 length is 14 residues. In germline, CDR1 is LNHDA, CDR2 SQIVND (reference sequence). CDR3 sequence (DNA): TGTGCCAGTAGCACCGTCCCGAGAGACCCTGAAGCTTTCTTT. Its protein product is CASSTVPRDPEAFF.

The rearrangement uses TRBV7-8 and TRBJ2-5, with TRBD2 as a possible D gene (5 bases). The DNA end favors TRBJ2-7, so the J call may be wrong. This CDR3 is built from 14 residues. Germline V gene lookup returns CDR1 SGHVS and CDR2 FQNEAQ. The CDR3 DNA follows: TGTGCCAGCAGCTCCCTAGCTTCCTCCTACGAGCAGTACTTC. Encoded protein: CASSSLASSYEQYF.

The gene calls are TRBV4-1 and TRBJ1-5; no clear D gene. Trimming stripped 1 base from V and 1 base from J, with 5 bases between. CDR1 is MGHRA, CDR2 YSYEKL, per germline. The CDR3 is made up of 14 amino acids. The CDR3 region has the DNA TGCGCCAGCAGCCAAGTCTGGAGCAATCAGCCCCAGCATTTT. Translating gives CASSQVWSNQPQHF.

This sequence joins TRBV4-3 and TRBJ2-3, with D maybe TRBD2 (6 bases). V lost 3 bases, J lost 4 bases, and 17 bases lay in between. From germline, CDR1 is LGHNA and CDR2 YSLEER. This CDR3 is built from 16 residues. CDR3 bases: TGCGCCAGCAGCCATGTGTTGCGGGAAGTCGCAGATACGCAGTATTTT. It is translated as CASSHVLREVADTQYF.

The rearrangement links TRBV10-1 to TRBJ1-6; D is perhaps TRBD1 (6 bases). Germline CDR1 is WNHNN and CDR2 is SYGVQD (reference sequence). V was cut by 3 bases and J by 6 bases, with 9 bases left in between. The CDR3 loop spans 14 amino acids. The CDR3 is CASSDGGPNSPLHF. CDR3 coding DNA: TGCGCCAGCAGTGATGGGGGGCCTAATTCACCCCTCCACTTT.